This TCR beta chain stems from a study of response to subunit inactivated influenza vaccine. Study-wide points: A suggestion made by the authors is that each seasonal influenza vaccination recruits few new T cells.

The CDR3 is made up of 11 amino acids. CDR1 MDHEN and CDR2 SYDVKM come from the germline V gene. V was shortened by 5 bases and J by 8 bases, with 7 bases between the two germline ends. This clonotype was seen a few times. The antigen is unknown. TCRdb analysed the RT-PCR reads with MiXCR anew, one entry per CDR3 protein. The profile shows around 190,000 distinct CDR3 sequences, 9.2% of them singletons. Sample: non-naive T cells sorted from PBMCs, taken on the day of vaccination. This receptor was identified in a man between 45 and 60 years old who received an inactivated influenza vaccine. The chain carries TRBV28 and TRBJ2-1; unclear D gene. The CDR3 region is CASSLLYEQFF. The CDR3, as DNA: TGTGCCAGCAGTCTATTATATGAGCAGTTCTTC.